The next 7 T cell receptor beta chains were all read from a single sample in a study of shared clonotypes between healthy human individuals. TCRdb's copy holds only in-frame clones and misses some; the assay was immunoSEQ multiplex PCR. The table records around 480,000 clones, roughly 79% of them present only once. The specimen sequenced was PBMCs. The receptors shown here come from a woman aged 40 to 50 in good health. Some clones in this sample may be carry-over from other donors' samples.

This clone has at least ten counts. The same CDR3 is also encoded by other DNA sequences in this sample. The chain employs TRBV6-6 and TRBJ2-2; maybe TRBD1 (6 bases). V dropped 6 bases and J dropped 5 bases, with 16 bases sitting between them. CDR1 and CDR2 from the germline V gene are MNHNY and SVGAGI (reference sequence). CDR3 length: 15 amino acids. CDR3 nucleotide sequence: TGTGCCAGCAGGCCACAGGGTTCGGGTACCGGGGAGCTGTTTTTT. It yields the protein CASRPQGSGTGELFF.

The CDR3 here is CAWSVISSTGELFF. The CDR3 DNA is TGTGCCTGGAGTGTAATTTCATCTACCGGGGAGCTGTTTTTT. The chain recombines TRBV30 with TRBJ2-2; D is unresolved. Germline CDR1 and CDR2: GTSNPN and SVGIG (reference sequence). Trimming took 0 bases from V and 5 from J, leaving 10 bases between them. This CDR3 spans 14 amino acids. The variable domain in full, completed from reference TRBV30 and TRBJ2-2, reads SQTIHQWPATLVQPVGSPLSLECTVEGTSNPNLYWYRQAAGRGLQLLFYSVGIGQISSEVPQNLSASRPQDRQFILSSKKLLLSDSGFYLCAWSVISSTGELFFGEGSRLTVL.

The chain links TRBV28 to TRBJ2-1; possibly TRBD2 for D (6 bases). This CDR3 is 14 amino acids long. Germline V gene sequence: CDR1 MDHEN, CDR2 SYDVKM. V lost 2 bases, J lost 8 bases, and 13 bases lay in between. CDR3 nucleotides: TGTGCCAGCAGTTTAATCCGGGAGTGGGATGAGCAGTTCTTC. Translation: CASSLIREWDEQFF.

This chain connects TRBV18 to TRBJ2-7; no clear D gene. The V end lost 2 bases, the J end lost 4 bases, and 6 bases lay between the germline ends. Germline assignment: CDR1 KGHSH and CDR2 LQKENI. The CDR3 loop spans 12 amino acids. CDR3 loop: CASSPKGYEQYF. The CDR3 nucleotides are TGTGCCAGCTCACCAAAGGGTTACGAGCAGTACTTC.

The CDR3 nucleotides read TGTGCCTGGACCCGTCGGGGGCTAGCGGGGACTGAGCAGTTCTTC. Translating it yields CAWTRRGLAGTEQFF. This chain links TRBV30 with TRBJ2-1; 9 bases map to TRBD2. The V gene end was trimmed by 4 bases and the J gene end by 9 bases; junction bases not matched to a gene: 13. Germline V gene data show CDR1 as GTSNPN and CDR2 as SVGIG (reference sequence). This CDR3 comprises 15 residues. The whole variable domain, filled in from reference TRBV30 and TRBJ2-1, reads SQTIHQWPATLVQPVGSPLSLECTVEGTSNPNLYWYRQAAGRGLQLLFYSVGIGQISSEVPQNLSASRPQDRQFILSSKKLLLSDSGFYLCAWTRRGLAGTEQFFGPGTRLTVL.

This chain joins TRBV7-2 and TRBJ2-3, with 10 bases matching TRBD2. The CDR3 has 16 amino acids. Germline V CDR1 and CDR2: SGHTA, FQGNSA. V lost 5 bases to trimming and J lost 2 bases; unmatched junction nucleotides: 7. CDR3: CASSQGLAVTTDTQYF. The DNA for the CDR3 is TGTGCCAGCAGCCAAGGACTAGCGGTTACCACAGATACGCAGTATTTT.

The chain is built from TRBV6-1 and TRBJ1-2; 8 nucleotides match TRBD1. V shed 3 bases, J shed 8 bases, and the junction held 8 bases outside the gene matches. Looked up from germline, CDR1 is MNHNS and CDR2 is SASEGT. The CDR3 contains 14 residues. This chain's CDR3 is CASSEGQALGGYTF. The CDR3 DNA is TGTGCCAGCAGTGAGGGACAGGCATTAGGAGGCTACACCTTC.